This TCR beta chain was identified in a study of blood T cells in healthy people across ages. V lost 7 bases, J lost 0 bases, and 13 bases lay in between. The CDR3 sequence is 16 residues long. CDR1 is SNHLY, CDR2 FYNNEI, per germline. Through a sample-barcoded 5' primer and a J-beta primer mix, a second PCR was run for about 7 to 12 cycles. TCRdb processed the 5' RACE reads anew with MiXCR; each CDR3 protein has one entry. The sample carries some 1.4 million distinct CDR3 sequences, approximately 38% recorded once. The chain employs TRBV2 and TRBJ2-6, with a tentative D call TRBD2 (6 bases). This sequence originates from a woman between 18 and 29 years old in good health. The sample taken for sequencing was blood. CDR3 in DNA: TGTGCCAGCATGGAGGGCGTCAACTCTGGGGCCAACGTCCTGACTTTC. Protein sequence: CASMEGVNSGANVLTF.